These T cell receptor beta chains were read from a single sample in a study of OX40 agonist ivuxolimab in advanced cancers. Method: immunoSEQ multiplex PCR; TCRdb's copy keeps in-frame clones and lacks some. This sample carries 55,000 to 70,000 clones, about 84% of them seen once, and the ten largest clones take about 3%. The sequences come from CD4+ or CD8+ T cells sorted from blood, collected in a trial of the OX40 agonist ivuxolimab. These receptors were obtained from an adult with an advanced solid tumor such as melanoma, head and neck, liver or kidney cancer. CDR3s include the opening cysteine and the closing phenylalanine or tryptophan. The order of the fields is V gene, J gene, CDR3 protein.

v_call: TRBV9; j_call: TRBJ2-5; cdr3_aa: CASSGPGRTQETQYF
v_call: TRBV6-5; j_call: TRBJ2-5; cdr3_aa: CASSSRGETQYF
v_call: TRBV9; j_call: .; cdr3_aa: CASSVDRGREQYF
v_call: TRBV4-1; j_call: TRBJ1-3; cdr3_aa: CASSQMTGLNSGNTIYF
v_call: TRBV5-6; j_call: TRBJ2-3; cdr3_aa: CASLTGQGATDTQYF
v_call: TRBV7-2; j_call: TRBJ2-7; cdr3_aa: CASSLVAGITYEQYF
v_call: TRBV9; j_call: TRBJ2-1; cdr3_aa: CASEGSYNEQFF
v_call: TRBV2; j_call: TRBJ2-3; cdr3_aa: CASTLPQGGTDTQYF
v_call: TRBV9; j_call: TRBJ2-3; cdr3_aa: CASSVRLAGASTDTQYF
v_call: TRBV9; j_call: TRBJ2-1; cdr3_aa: CASSPQPTAYNEQFF
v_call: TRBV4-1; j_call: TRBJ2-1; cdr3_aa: CASSQSPPLAGVPNEQFF
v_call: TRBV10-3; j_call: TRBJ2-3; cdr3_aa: CAISVDSGVTDTQYF
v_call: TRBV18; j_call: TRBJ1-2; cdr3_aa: CASSHPGSPYGYTF
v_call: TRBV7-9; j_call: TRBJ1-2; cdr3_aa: CASSYSDRVSYGYTF